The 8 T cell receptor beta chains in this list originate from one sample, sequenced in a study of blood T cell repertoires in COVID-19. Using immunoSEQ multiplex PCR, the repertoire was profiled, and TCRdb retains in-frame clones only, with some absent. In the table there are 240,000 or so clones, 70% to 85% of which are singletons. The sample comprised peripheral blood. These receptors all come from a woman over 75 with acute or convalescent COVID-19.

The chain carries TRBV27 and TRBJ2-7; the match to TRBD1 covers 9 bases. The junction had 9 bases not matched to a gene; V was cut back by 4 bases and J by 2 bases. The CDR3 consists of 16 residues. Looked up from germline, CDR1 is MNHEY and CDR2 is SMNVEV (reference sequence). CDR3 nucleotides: TGTGCCAGCAGTTCCTCCCGGACAGGGGACACCTACGAGCAGTACTTC. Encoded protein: CASSSSRTGDTYEQYF.

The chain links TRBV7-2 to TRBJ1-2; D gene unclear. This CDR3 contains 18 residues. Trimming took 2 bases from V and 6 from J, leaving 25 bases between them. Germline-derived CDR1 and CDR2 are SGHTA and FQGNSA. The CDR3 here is CASSLRVGLAGRVDGYTF. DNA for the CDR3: TGTGCCAGCAGCTTAAGGGTGGGGTTGGCGGGCAGAGTCGATGGCTACACCTTC. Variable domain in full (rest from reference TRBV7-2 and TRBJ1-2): GAGVSQSPSNKVTEKGKDVELRCDPISGHTALYWYRQSLGQGLEFLIYFQGNSAPDKSGLPSDRFSAERTGGSVSTLTIQRTQQEDSAVYLCASSLRVGLAGRVDGYTFGSGTRLTVV.

The CDR3 DNA follows: TGCGCCAGCAGCCAAGGGGTCGGGACAGGGTACACTGAAGCTTTCTTT. Translation gives CASSQGVGTGYTEAFF. This chain joins TRBV4-1 and TRBJ1-1, with 9 nucleotides matching TRBD1. Germline CDR1 MGHRA, CDR2 YSYEKL. The CDR3 consists of 16 residues. J lost 3 bases, V lost 1 base, and 6 bases had no gene match.

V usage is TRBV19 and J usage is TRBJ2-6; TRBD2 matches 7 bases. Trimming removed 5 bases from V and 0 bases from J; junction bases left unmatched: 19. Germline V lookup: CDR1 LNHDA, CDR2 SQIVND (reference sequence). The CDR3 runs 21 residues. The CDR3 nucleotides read TGTGCCAGTAGTGAAATTTTCTTATCAGGCGGGAGAGGCTCTGGGGCCAACGTCCTGACTTTC. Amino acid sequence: CASSEIFLSGGRGSGANVLTF. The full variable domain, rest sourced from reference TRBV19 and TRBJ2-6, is DGGITQSPKYLFRKEGQNVTLSCEQNLNHDAMYWYRQDPGQGLRLIYYSQIVNDFQKGDIAEGYSVSREKKESFPLTVTSAQKNPTAFYLCASSEIFLSGGRGSGANVLTFGAGSRLTVL.

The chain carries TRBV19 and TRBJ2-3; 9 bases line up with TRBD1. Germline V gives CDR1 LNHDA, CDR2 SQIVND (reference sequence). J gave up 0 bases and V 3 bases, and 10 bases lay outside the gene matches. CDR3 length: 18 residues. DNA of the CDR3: TGTGCCAGTAGTATTGGGAGGACAGGGGCGCCTAGCACAGATACGCAGTATTTT. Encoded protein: CASSIGRTGAPSTDTQYF.

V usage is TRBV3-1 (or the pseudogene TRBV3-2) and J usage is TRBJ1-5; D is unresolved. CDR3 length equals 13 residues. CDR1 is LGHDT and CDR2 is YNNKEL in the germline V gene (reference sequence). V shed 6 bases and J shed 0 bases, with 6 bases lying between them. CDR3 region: CASRHYSNQPQHF. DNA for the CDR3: TGTGCCAGCAGACATTATAGCAATCAGCCCCAGCATTTT.

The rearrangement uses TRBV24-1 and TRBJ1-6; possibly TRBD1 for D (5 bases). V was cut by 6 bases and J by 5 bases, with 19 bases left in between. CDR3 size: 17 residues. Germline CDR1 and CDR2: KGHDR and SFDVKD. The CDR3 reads CATSPAPWGVDNSPLHF. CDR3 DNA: TGTGCCACCAGTCCCGCTCCGTGGGGGGTGGATAATTCACCCCTCCACTTT.

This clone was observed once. This CDR3 reads CASSRGSTDTQYF. The CDR3 DNA reads as TGTGCCAGCAGCAGGGGTAGCACAGATACGCAGTATTTT. The chain links TRBV7-3 to TRBJ2-3; D might be TRBD1 (5 bases). Germline V gives CDR1 SGHTA, CDR2 FQGTGA. The CDR3 sequence is 13 residues long. The V end lost 5 bases, the J end lost 0 bases, and 6 bases lay between the germline ends.